A single sample is the source of the 24 T cell receptor beta chains below, sequenced in a study of neoadjuvant anti-PD-1 for oral cavity cancer. Time point described: after neoadjuvant nivolumab, at surgical resection. Assay: immunoSEQ multiplex PCR; the TCRdb copy retains only in-frame clones and omits some. The sample has 68,000 or so clones; 70% to 90% are singletons. The sequencing here drew on PBMCs, taken after nivolumab (anti-PD-1) treatment. Receptors originate from a person aged 40-85 years with oral cavity squamous cell carcinoma.

The genes are TRBV7-9 and TRBJ2-3, with TRBD1 as a possible D gene (5 bases). The CDR3 runs to 16 residues. The V and J ends lost 5 bases and 0 bases respectively, with 15 bases between them. From germline, CDR1 is SEHNR and CDR2 FQNEAQ (reference sequence). The CDR3 sequence: CASSPHTKGSTDTQYF. Written as DNA, the CDR3 is TGTGCCAGCAGCCCACACACGAAGGGGAGCACAGATACGCAGTATTTT.

The rearrangement uses TRBV6-5 and TRBJ1-2, with D possibly matching TRBD1 (5 bases). The CDR3 loop spans 15 amino acids. Deletions cut 6 bases from V and 0 bases from J, with 14 bases between. Germline V lookup: CDR1 MNHEY, CDR2 SVGAGI. The chain's CDR3 is CASSPTGISNYGYTF. The CDR3 region has the DNA TGTGCCAGCAGCCCCACAGGAATTTCTAACTATGGCTACACCTTC.

The V and J genes are TRBV2 and TRBJ2-7; unclear D gene. V lost 5 bases and J lost 0, with 5 bases in between. The CDR3 runs to 12 residues. The germline CDR1 and CDR2 sequences are SNHLY and FYNNEI. The CDR3: CASSFNSYEQYF. The DNA of the CDR3 is TGTGCCAGCAGTTTTAACTCCTACGAGCAGTACTTC.

This sequence joins TRBV7-6 and TRBJ2-7; D is perhaps TRBD2 (6 bases). Trimming stripped 6 bases from V and 6 bases from J, with 15 bases between. The CDR3 spans 13 residues. The germline CDR1 and CDR2 sequences are SGHVS and FNYEAQ. DNA of the CDR3: TGTGCCAGCAGTCCGGGACTCCTTACCGAGCAGTACTTC. It translates to CASSPGLLTEQYF.

This clone was picked up a small number of times. The CDR3 protein is CASSLTGPNEKLFF. CDR3 DNA: TGTGCCAGCAGTTTAACAGGGCCTAATGAAAAACTGTTTTTT. The chain carries TRBV27 and TRBJ1-4; TRBD1 might be the D (6 bases). The CDR3 consists of 14 residues. The germline V gene has CDR1 MNHEY and CDR2 SMNVEV (reference sequence). V lost 2 bases to trimming and J lost 3 bases, with 7 bases between them.

The chain uses TRBV10-3 and TRBJ2-7, with 8 nucleotides matching TRBD2. The CDR3 length is 15 residues. The junction had 3 bases not matched to a gene; V was cut back by 0 bases and J by 2 bases. In germline, CDR1 is ENHRY, CDR2 SYGVKD. The CDR3 coding sequence is TGTGCCATCAGTGAGTCGACGGGAGGGGCCTACGAGCAGTACTTC. It translates to CAISESTGGAYEQYF.

The rearrangement joins TRBV2 to TRBJ2-1; D is undetermined. The germline V gene has CDR1 SNHLY and CDR2 FYNNEI. Trimming took 2 bases from V and 9 from J, leaving 5 bases between them. CDR3 length: 11 residues. This CDR3 is CASSEFGEQFF. The DNA of the CDR3 is TGTGCCAGCAGTGAATTCGGTGAGCAGTTCTTC.

The chain uses TRBV21-1 and TRBJ2-1; TRBD2 is the table's D call and was not checked against the DNA. TRBV21-1 counts as a pseudogene. This CDR3 region has 16 residues. The DNA of the CDR3 is TGTGCCAGCAGCAAAAAGACTAGCGGAAACAACGGTGAGCAGTTCTTC. It is translated as CASSKKTSGNNGEQFF.

This clone has just one count. The V gene is TRBV6-5, the J gene TRBJ2-3; perhaps D is TRBD1 or TRBD2 (6 bases each). V was clipped by 2 bases and J by 1 base, with 10 bases between them. The V gene's germline CDR1 is MNHEY and CDR2 SVGAGI. CDR3 length equals 15 residues. CDR3 bases: TGTGCCAGCAGTTACGGCGGGACACGCACAGATACGCAGTATTTT. Protein: CASSYGGTRTDTQYF.

This clone showed up just once. This chain links TRBV7-8 with TRBJ1-1, with D perhaps matching TRBD1 (5 bases). This CDR3 comprises 13 residues. Trimming removed 5 bases at V and 4 bases at J, with 11 bases between. Germline CDR1 SGHVS, CDR2 FQNEAQ. CDR3 loop: CASSPQGGTEAFF. CDR3 coding DNA: TGTGCCAGCAGCCCCCAGGGTGGCACTGAAGCTTTCTTT.

This rearrangement joins TRBV6-4 to TRBJ2-2, with D tentatively TRBD2 (6 bases). CDR3 length equals 17 residues. The germline CDR1 and CDR2 sequences are MRHNA and SNTAGT. The V end lost 2 bases, the J end lost 4 bases, and 17 bases lay between the germline ends. The CDR3 coding sequence is TGTGCCAGCAGTGACCCGTTGGAGGGGATTGGCACCGGGGAGCTGTTTTTT. Protein: CASSDPLEGIGTGELFF.

This clone was seen more than once but under ten times. This chain uses TRBV5-1 with TRBJ2-7; 7 bases are shared with TRBD1. The germline gives CDR1 SGHRS, CDR2 YFSETQ. Trimming cost V 4 bases and J 2 bases; bases outside gene matches: 3. The CDR3 has 13 residues. CDR3 sequence (DNA): TGCGCCAGCAGCCGGGACAGCACCTACGAGCAGTACTTC. As protein: CASSRDSTYEQYF.

This chain joins TRBV5-4 and TRBJ2-1, with 11 bases lining up with TRBD1. With 2 bases clipped from V and 7 bases from J, the junction kept 5 bases outside the gene matches. Germline-derived CDR1 and CDR2 are SGHNT and YYREEE (reference sequence). This CDR3 comprises 15 residues. The chain's CDR3 is CASSFGTGGGNEQFF. The DNA of the CDR3 is TGTGCCAGCAGCTTTGGGACAGGGGGTGGGAATGAGCAGTTCTTC. Using reference TRBV5-4 and TRBJ2-1 for the parts outside the CDR3, the full variable domain is ETGVTQSPTHLIKTRGQQVTLRCSSQSGHNTVSWYQQALGQGPQFIFQYYREEENGRGNFPPRFSGLQFPNYSSELNVNALELDDSALYLCASSFGTGGGNEQFFGPGTRLTVL.

This clone was seen only a few times. V usage is TRBV15 and J usage is TRBJ1-4; D gene unclear. The CDR3 sequence is 14 residues long. V lost 1 base and J lost 2, with 5 bases in between. From germline, CDR1 is LNHNV and CDR2 YYDKDF (reference sequence). In DNA form, the CDR3 reads TGTGCCACCAGCAGAGGGCCGACTAATGAAAAACTGTTTTTT. This encodes CATSRGPTNEKLFF. Full variable domain (missing parts from reference TRBV15 and TRBJ1-4): DAMVIQNPRYQVTQFGKPVTLSCSQTLNHNVMYWYQQKSSQAPKLLFHYYDKDFNNEADTPDNFQSRRPNTSFCFLDIRSPGLGDTAMYLCATSRGPTNEKLFFGSGTQLSVL.

The rearrangement links TRBV9 to TRBJ2-7; 8 nucleotides line up with TRBD2. The CDR3 totals 15 residues. V lost 0 bases, J lost 4 bases, and 6 bases stayed unmatched. Germline CDR1 and CDR2: SGDLS and YYNGEE. Here the CDR3 reads CASSVGSGSRYEQYF. CDR3 nucleotides: TGTGCCAGCAGCGTAGGGAGCGGGAGTCGGTACGAGCAGTACTTC.

A single count supports this clone. V is TRBV6-1 and J is TRBJ2-1; the match to TRBD2 covers 7 bases. Looked up from germline, CDR1 is MNHNS and CDR2 is SASEGT. Trimming cost V 8 bases and J 9 bases; bases outside gene matches: 13. The CDR3 is 14 residues long. CDR3 residues: CASESAGARIEQFF. For the CDR3, the DNA is TGTGCCAGCGAGAGTGCGGGAGCTAGGATTGAGCAGTTCTTC.

This chain links TRBV5-6 with TRBJ2-6, with 8 bases fitting TRBD1. The CDR3 consists of 17 residues. Germline CDR1 SGHDT, CDR2 YYEEEE. V was clipped by 0 bases and J by 0 bases; unmatched bases: 2. The CDR3 sequence: CASSLGQGSSGANVLTF. The CDR3 DNA is TGTGCCAGCAGCTTGGGACAGGGGAGCTCTGGGGCCAACGTCCTGACTTTC.

This clone has a single count. The chain uses TRBV7-3 and TRBJ2-3; 9 positions agree with TRBD2. Germline V CDR1 and CDR2: SGHTA, FQGTGA. Trimming cost V 3 bases and J 0 bases; bases outside gene matches: 1. This CDR3 contains 15 residues. The CDR3 DNA is TGTGCCAGCAGCTTCACTAGCGGGAGCACAGATACGCAGTATTTT. This translates into CASSFTSGSTDTQYF. Variable domain in full (rest from reference TRBV7-3 and TRBJ2-3): GAGVSQTPSNKVTEKGKYVELRCDPISGHTALYWYRQSLGQGPEFLIYFQGTGAADDSGLPNDRFFAVRPEGSVSTLKIQRTERGDSAVYLCASSFTSGSTDTQYFGPGTRLTVL.

This chain uses TRBV28 with TRBJ1-5; tentatively, D is TRBD1 (5 bases). The CDR3 has 15 amino acids. Germline V lookup: CDR1 MDHEN, CDR2 SYDVKM. V lost 2 bases and J lost 2, with 10 bases in between. The CDR3 is CASSLAGQGNQPQHF. DNA of the CDR3: TGTGCCAGCAGTTTAGCAGGGCAGGGCAATCAGCCCCAGCATTTT.

This clone has a handful of counts. The chain couples TRBV10-1 to TRBJ2-3; 9 bases align to TRBD1. CDR3 length: 12 amino acids. The V gene end was trimmed by 6 bases and the J gene end by 5 bases; junction bases not matched to a gene: 0. Per the germline V gene, CDR1 is WNHNN and CDR2 is SYGVQD (reference sequence). CDR3 protein: CASRGQGDTQYF. DNA for the CDR3: TGCGCCAGCAGGGGACAGGGAGATACGCAGTATTTT.

The chain recombines TRBV7-8 with TRBJ2-7; D ambiguous. Trimming cost V 4 bases and J 2 bases, with 6 bases left between them. CDR3 length equals 12 residues. Looked up from germline, CDR1 is SGHVS and CDR2 is FQNEAQ. The CDR3 DNA reads TGTGCCAGCAGCTCCACTCCCTACGAGCAGTACTTC. This translates into CASSSTPYEQYF.

The CDR3, as DNA: TGTGCCAGCAGCTTGCTGAGACTAGCCGCAGATACGCAGTATTTT. This translates into CASSLLRLAADTQYF. The chain combines TRBV7-8 with TRBJ2-3; 7 nucleotides align to TRBD2. V shed 3 bases, J shed 4 bases, and the junction held 7 bases outside the gene matches. This CDR3 spans 15 amino acids. Looked up from germline, CDR1 is SGHVS and CDR2 is FQNEAQ.

The chain couples TRBV19 to TRBJ2-1, with D possibly being TRBD2 (6 bases). The CDR3 spans 15 residues. In germline, CDR1 is LNHDA, CDR2 SQIVND (reference sequence). V dropped 1 base and J dropped 7 bases, with 14 bases sitting between them. The CDR3 spells CASSIAPYAGNEQFF. CDR3 in DNA: TGTGCCAGTAGTATAGCGCCTTACGCGGGGAATGAGCAGTTCTTC. Using reference TRBV19 and TRBJ2-1 for the parts outside the CDR3, the full variable domain is DGGITQSPKYLFRKEGQNVTLSCEQNLNHDAMYWYRQDPGQGLRLIYYSQIVNDFQKGDIAEGYSVSREKKESFPLTVTSAQKNPTAFYLCASSIAPYAGNEQFFGPGTRLTVL.

This chain uses TRBV6-1 with TRBJ1-2; tentative D call: TRBD1 (5 bases). CDR1 MNHNS and CDR2 SASEGT come from the germline V gene. The V and J ends lost 5 bases and 9 bases respectively, with 10 bases between them. CDR3 length: 11 residues. The CDR3 sequence: CASSWQGRYTF. CDR3 bases: TGTGCCAGCAGTTGGCAGGGTCGCTACACCTTC.